Only a few counts were recorded for the clone carrying this T cell receptor beta chain. Its antigen is still unknown. Addition of a universal primer site occurred through template switching, and cDNA carried unique molecular identifiers. One entry per CDR3 protein, called by TCRdb with MiXCR from the 5' RACE reads. The data show hundreds of thousands of distinct CDR3 sequences, around 12% seen once. This entry comes from a study of identical twins. General study results and limits: Low generation probability was overrepresented in out-of-frame alpha sequences shared by twins.

V was cut by 2 bases and J by 2 bases, with 8 bases left in between. The CDR3 contains 14 residues. The germline V gene has CDR1 SGHVS and CDR2 FQNEAQ. The same specimen was also included in a second study, on yellow fever vaccine responses in identical twins. That paper notes: Vaccine T cell responses of twins reportedly seemed partly convergent and partly personalized.

Sequenced input: PBMCs. This sequence was found in a woman under 30 in good health. The chain links TRBV7-8 to TRBJ2-3; unclear D gene. CDR3 nucleotide sequence: TGTGCCAGCAGCTTATCCGAAATCACAGATACGCAGTATTTT. Translated: CASSLSEITDTQYF.